A selection of T cell receptor beta chains follows, all from one sample in a study of T cells in Graves' hyperthyroidism and ophthalmopathy. TCRdb reprocessed the multiplex PCR reads via MiXCR and lists one record per CDR3 protein. This sample has 480,000 or so distinct CDR3 sequences, with approximately 49% found just once. The sample was peripheral blood or thyroid tissue (not recorded which). The receptors were gathered from an adult woman with Graves' disease, either hyperthyroidism or ophthalmopathy (not recorded which). The CDR3 runs from the conserved cysteine through the conserved F or W. D genes are given only for firm matches. Size is omitted from some rows. Given values are once, few, many or a class for expanded clones.

clone_size | j_call | cdr3_length | v_call | d_call | cdr3_nt | cdr3_aa
many | TRBJ1-1 | 13 | TRBV20-1 | - | TGCAGTGCCCCTCGGTCCAGGAACACTGAAGCTTTCTTT | CSAPRSRNTEAFF
many | TRBJ1-5 | 16 | TRBV20-1 | TRBD1 | TGCAGTGCTAGGTGGGGACAGGGGTTTAGCAATCAGCCCCAGCATTTT | CSARWGQGFSNQPQHF
- | TRBJ2-5 | 14 | TRBV10-2 | - | TGCGCCAGCAGCTTGGAGGGCCTGGGGGAGACCCAGTACTTC | CASSLEGLGETQYF
- | TRBJ2-5 | 15 | TRBV7-8 | - | TGTGCCAGCAGTCCTACAGGGAAGGCTCCAGAGACCCAGTACTTC | CASSPTGKAPETQYF
- | TRBJ2-5 | 18 | TRBV2 | TRBD1 | TGTGCCAGCAGTGAAGGGGGACCGACAGGGGGATACCAAGAGACCCAGTACTTC | CASSEGGPTGGYQETQYF
many | TRBJ2-7 | 12 | TRBV7-2 | - | TGTGCCAGCAGCAGGGAATCCTACGAGCAGTACTTC | CASSRESYEQYF
once | TRBJ2-2 | 13 | TRBV14 | - | TGTGCCAGCAGCCACCCGAACACCGGGGAGCTGTTTTTT | CASSHPNTGELFF
- | TRBJ2-7 | 15 | TRBV24-1 | - | TGTGCCACCAGTGACGCTGTCGTCCCGACACGCGAGCAGTACTTC | CATSDAVVPTREQYF
- | TRBJ2-7 | 14 | TRBV28 | TRBD1 | TGTGCCAGCAGGCGACAGGGGCTCACCTACGGGCAGTACTTC | CASRRQGLTYGQYF
few | TRBJ1-6 | 20 | TRBV7-2 | - | TGTGCCAGCAGCTCGGGGAATGGGACCTTCCTCACCTTCCTCAATTCACCCCTCCACTTT | CASSSGNGTFLTFLNSPLHF
many | TRBJ1-1 | 14 | TRBV19 | - | TGTGCCAGTAGTCACTCCCACAGCGACACTGAAGCTTTCTTT | CASSHSHSDTEAFF
- | TRBJ2-7 | 13 | TRBV29-1 | TRBD2 | TGCAGCGTCCCCGAGCGGGGTCAGGACGAGCAGTACTTC | CSVPERGQDEQYF
- | TRBJ1-5 | 16 | TRBV3-1 | - | TGTGCCAGCAGCCAAGACGGGTCCAGGAGCAATCAGCCCCAGCATTTT | CASSQDGSRSNQPQHF
- | TRBJ1-2 | 15 | TRBV11-2 | - | TGTGCCAGCAGCTTTGGACCCAGGGGTAATTATGGCTACACCTTC | CASSFGPRGNYGYTF
- | TRBJ1-2 | 16 | TRBV15 | - | TGTGCCACCAGCAGCCCCCTTGGCAGGGAGGACTATGGCTACACCTTC | CATSSPLGREDYGYTF
many | TRBJ2-7 | 14 | TRBV10-3 | - | TGTGCCATCAGTGAGACTGGGGGCGAAGACGAGCAGTACTTC | CAISETGGEDEQYF
- | TRBJ1-6 | 11 | TRBV25-1 | - | TGTGCCAGTGCCGATAATTCACCCCTCCACTTT | CASADNSPLHF
- | TRBJ1-1 | 13 | TRBV7-3 | - | TGTGCCAGCAGTCCAGGGAGGGTCGCTGAAGCTTTCTTT | CASSPGRVAEAFF
- | TRBJ1-1 | 14 | TRBV5-1 | - | TGCGCCAGCAGCTTCGGGCTCGGGAACACTGAAGCTTTCTTT | CASSFGLGNTEAFF
- | TRBJ1-6 | 12 | TRBV7-9 | - | TGTGCCAGCAGCTTAGTCCCCTTCTCCCTCCACTTT | CASSLVPFSLHF
many | TRBJ2-5 | 16 | TRBV7-2 | - | TGTGCCAGCAGCTCCCGGGCGGGCCCAATCCAAGAGACCCAGTACTTC | CASSSRAGPIQETQYF
many | TRBJ2-2 | 16 | TRBV2 | - | TGTGCCAGCAGTGAGTTAGGGTACCTGAACACCGGGGAGCTGTTTTTT | CASSELGYLNTGELFF
many | TRBJ1-3 | 15 | TRBV20-1 | - | TGCAGTGCTAGCCGCCCGGGGGCAGCTGGAAACACCATATATTTT | CSASRPGAAGNTIYF
many | TRBJ2-7 | 13 | TRBV29-1 | TRBD2 | TGCAGCGTTGTTTCCCTAGCGGGACGGGAGCAGTACTTC | CSVVSLAGREQYF
- | TRBJ2-7 | 15 | TRBV20-1 | - | TGCAGTGCATCCGATGACGGCGTCGAACCCTACGAGCAGTACTTC | CSASDDGVEPYEQYF
- | TRBJ1-4 | 14 | TRBV2 | - | TGTGCCAGCAGTGAGGGGGCGACTAATGAAAAACTGTTTTTT | CASSEGATNEKLFF
many | TRBJ2-5 | 12 | TRBV20-1 | - | TGCAGTTCAAACCCCCGGAGGGAGACCCAGTACTTC | CSSNPRRETQYF
many | TRBJ1-4 | 15 | TRBV20-1 | TRBD1 | TGCAGTGCTAGTGGGACAGGGGGTGCAGGGGAAAAACTGTTTTTT | CSASGTGGAGEKLFF
- | TRBJ2-7 | 16 | TRBV3-1 | - | TGTGCCAGCAGCCAAGGGGTCACCCGGGGGCCTTACGAGCAGTACTTC | CASSQGVTRGPYEQYF
- | TRBJ2-6 | 13 | TRBV20-1 | TRBD1 | TGCAGTGCTCAGGGACAGGGGGCCAACGTCCTGACTTTC | CSAQGQGANVLTF
- | TRBJ2-5 | 16 | TRBV29-1 | - | TGTGCCAGCACCCCGTCGGGGCCCCCCAATCAAGAGACCCAGTACTTC | CASTPSGPPNQETQYF
- | TRBJ2-7 | 15 | TRBV15 | - | TGTGCCACCAGCAGAGAGGCTAGCGCGACCTACGAGCAGTACTTC | CATSREASATYEQYF
- | TRBJ1-6 | 14 | TRBV25-1 | - | TGTGCCAGCTCTGGGGGGTTAGTCGAGTCACCCCTCCACTTT | CASSGGLVESPLHF
- | TRBJ2-5 | 15 | TRBV24-1 | TRBD1 | TGTGCCACCAGTGATTTGCGGGACAGGCTGGAGACCCAGTACTTC | CATSDLRDRLETQYF
- | TRBJ1-1 | 13 | TRBV29-1 | - | TGCAGCGTCACCCAAGCAATGAACACTGAAGCTTTCTTT | CSVTQAMNTEAFF
- | TRBJ1-2 | 15 | TRBV12-3/TRBV12-4 | - | TGTGCCAGCAGTTTGGGCGACGGTGGACTCTATGGCTACACCTTC | CASSLGDGGLYGYTF
- | TRBJ2-5 | 17 | TRBV9 | TRBD2 | TGTGCCAGCAGCGTAGACGGACCAGCGGGGGTAAAAGGAACCCAGTACTTC | CASSVDGPAGVKGTQYF
many | TRBJ1-1 | 16 | TRBV29-1 | - | TGCAGCGTTGATGGGGTGGGGGGCGCATGGGACACTGAAGCTTTCTTT | CSVDGVGGAWDTEAFF
- | TRBJ2-5 | 14 | TRBV12-3/TRBV12-4 | - | TGTGCCAGCAGCCCTCATCTAGGGAGGGAGACCCAGTACTTC | CASSPHLGRETQYF
many | TRBJ2-7 | 12 | TRBV6-1 | - | TGTGCCAGCAGTGCTGGCAGCTACGAGCAGTACTTC | CASSAGSYEQYF
- | TRBJ2-1 | 15 | TRBV20-1 | TRBD2 | TGCAGTGCTAGAGCCGGGACTAGCGGGGCGGTTGAGCAGTTCTTC | CSARAGTSGAVEQFF
- | TRBJ1-1 | 17 | TRBV7-2 | TRBD1 | TGTGCCAGCAGTTTAGGGCGGCTACGACAGGGGGACACTGAAGCTTTCTTT | CASSLGRLRQGDTEAFF
many | TRBJ1-5 | 14 | TRBV7-2 | - | TGTGCCAGCAGCTTATTCCAGGGTGCTCAGCCCCAGCATTTT | CASSLFQGAQPQHF
many | TRBJ2-5 | 16 | TRBV5-6 | TRBD2 | TGTGCCAGCAGCTTAAATAGCGGGAGGGCCTCGGAGACCCAGTACTTC | CASSLNSGRASETQYF
- | TRBJ2-6 | 8 | TRBV5-1 | - | TGCGCCAGCAGCTTCTTGACTTTC | CASSFLTF
- | TRBJ2-7 | 15 | TRBV7-3 | TRBD2 | TGTGCCAGCAGCTCGGGGACTAGCGGGATAAGGGAGCAGTACTTC | CASSSGTSGIREQYF
many | TRBJ2-5 | 12 | TRBV2 | - | TGTGCCAGCACCGGGAGTAGGGAGACCCAGTACTTC | CASTGSRETQYF
many | TRBJ2-5 | 15 | TRBV29-1 | TRBD2 | TGCAGCGCCTTACCTAGGACTAGCGGGAGGAAGACCCAGTACTTC | CSALPRTSGRKTQYF
- | TRBJ2-7 | 14 | TRBV29-1 | - | TGCAGCGTTGTTGAGCTGAGTGCGAGCCCGACGCAGTACTTC | CSVVELSASPTQYF
- | TRBJ1-6 | 14 | TRBV15 | - | TGTGCCACCAGCAGCACACGGGGTCGGACACCCCTCCACTTT | CATSSTRGRTPLHF
many | TRBJ1-1 | 14 | TRBV12-3/TRBV12-4 | TRBD1 | TGTGCCAGCAGTTTTTCCCAGGGGGGTAGTGAAGCTTTCTTT | CASSFSQGGSEAFF
- | TRBJ2-7 | 15 | TRBV10-1 | - | TGCGCCAGCAGCCAAGGGACTCAGAGCTCCTACGAGCAGTACTTC | CASSQGTQSSYEQYF
- | TRBJ2-1 | 12 | TRBV2 | - | TGTGCCAGCAATTCCCAATACAATGAGCAGTTCTTC | CASNSQYNEQFF
- | TRBJ1-3 | 15 | TRBV9 | - | TGTGCCAGCAGCTCTGGTAGGCAGGGCGGAAACACCATATATTTT | CASSSGRQGGNTIYF
- | TRBJ2-7 | 12 | TRBV29-1 | TRBD1 | TGCAGCGGGATGGGACAGGTTCGCGAGCAGTACTTC | CSGMGQVREQYF
- | TRBJ2-5 | 13 | TRBV7-8 | - | TGTGCCAGCAGGAGAATAGTAAAAGAGACCCAGTACTTC | CASRRIVKETQYF
- | TRBJ1-5 | 18 | TRBV15 | - | TGTGCCACCAGCAGAGATCCGTATCCGGCCGAAATTAATCAGCCCCAGCATTTT | CATSRDPYPAEINQPQHF
- | TRBJ1-2 | 12 | TRBV7-6 | - | TGTGCCAGCAGCTTTAGCTTGGCGGGCTACACCTTC | CASSFSLAGYTF
few | TRBJ1-1 | 13 | TRBV2 | TRBD1 | TGTGCCAGCACGGGGACAGGGGTCACTGAAGCTTTCTTT | CASTGTGVTEAFF
- | TRBJ1-4 | 14 | TRBV10-3 | - | TGTGCCATCAGTGAGGGACGGACAAATGAAGAATTGTTTTTT | CAISEGRTNEELFF